Listed here are 26 T cell receptor beta chains from one sample, sequenced in a study of T cells in narcolepsy. The assay was immunoSEQ multiplex PCR, and TCRdb's table has in-frame clones only and misses some. The sample contains 35,000 to 40,000 clones, around 82% of which appear only once. Sequencing was performed on CD45RA- memory CD4+ T cells from PBMCs. These TCRs come from a human donor with narcolepsy.

V is TRBV4-3 and J is TRBJ2-3, with TRBD2 matching over 11 bases. This CDR3 region has 15 residues. With V trimmed by 0 bases and J by 9 bases, 5 bases remained unmatched. Germline V lookup: CDR1 LGHNA, CDR2 YSLEER. The CDR3 nucleotides read TGCGCCAGCAGCCAAGATAGGCTAGCGGGGGGAACGCAGTATTTT. Its protein is CASSQDRLAGGTQYF.

As regards this clone: Other DNA sequences of this sample code for an identical CDR3. The chain employs TRBV5-1 and TRBJ2-1; 10 bases fit TRBD2. Germline V gene sequence: CDR1 SGHRS, CDR2 YFSETQ. This CDR3 is 15 amino acids long. V was pared by 5 bases and J by 6 bases, with 8 bases of the junction left unmatched. The CDR3, as DNA: TGCGCCAGCAGGTGGACCAGCGGGGGGGCCAATGAGCAGTTCTTC. Amino acid sequence: CASRWTSGGANEQFF. Supplemented by reference TRBV5-1 and TRBJ2-1, the full variable domain reads KAGVTQTPRYLIKTRGQQVTLSCSPISGHRSVSWYQQTPGQGLQFLFEYFSETQRNKGNFPGRFSGRQFSNSRSEMNVSTLELGDSALYLCASRWTSGGANEQFFGPGTRLTVL.

The chain couples TRBV2 to TRBJ1-1; D is undetermined. This CDR3 spans 17 amino acids. CDR1 is SNHLY, CDR2 FYNNEI, per germline. Deletions cut 1 base from V and 3 bases from J, with 18 bases between. DNA for the CDR3: TGTGCCAGCAGTGAAGACCTAGGGCGAGAAATCCACACTGAAGCTTTCTTT. Translating it yields CASSEDLGREIHTEAFF. The variable domain in full, completed from reference TRBV2 and TRBJ1-1, reads EPEVTQTPSHQVTQMGQEVILRCVPISNHLYFYWYRQILGQKVEFLVSFYNNEISEKSEIFDDQFSVERPDGSNFTLKIRSTKLEDSAMYFCASSEDLGREIHTEAFFGQGTRLTVV.

The chain uses TRBV28 and TRBJ1-2; D is ambiguous. This CDR3 spans 11 amino acids. CDR1 and CDR2 from the germline V gene are MDHEN and SYDVKM. With 5 bases removed from V and 4 bases from J, the gap between germline ends came to 5 bases. The CDR3 is CASSPTYGYTF. In DNA, the CDR3 is TGTGCCAGCAGTCCCACCTATGGCTACACCTTC.

This chain connects TRBV15 to TRBJ2-5; D unclear. With 3 bases removed from V and 5 bases from J, the gap between germline ends came to 13 bases. The V gene's germline CDR1 is LNHNV and CDR2 YYDKDF (reference sequence). The length of the CDR3 is 14 residues. The CDR3 DNA sequence: TGTGCCACCAGCAGCCGACTCGGTGCGGAGACCCAGTACTTC. Encoded protein: CATSSRLGAETQYF.

The gene calls are TRBV29-1 and TRBJ1-5, with D unclear. This CDR3 contains 10 residues. Looked up from germline, CDR1 is SQVTM and CDR2 is ANQGSEA. The V end lost 4 bases, the J end lost 2 bases, and 0 bases lay between the germline ends. The CDR3 reads CSVGNQPQHF. The CDR3 nucleotides read TGCAGCGTTGGCAATCAGCCCCAGCATTTT.

The chain links TRBV10-1 to TRBJ2-7, with 7 positions matching TRBD1. Trimming at V came to 9 bases and at J to 6 bases, leaving 17 bases not matched to a gene. CDR1 is WNHNN, CDR2 SYGVQD, per germline (reference sequence). The CDR3 contains 15 residues. Written as DNA, the CDR3 is TGCGCCAGTAGCATGACAGGGCTGTCTTTGGGCGAGCAGTACTTC. Residues: CASSMTGLSLGEQYF.

V gene TRBV27 combines with J gene TRBJ2-5; TRBD2 aligns across 7 bases. This CDR3 is built from 14 residues. J lost 1 base, V lost 5 bases, and 4 bases had no gene match. The germline gives CDR1 MNHEY, CDR2 SMNVEV (reference sequence). The CDR3 region is CASSPAGIQETQYF. Here the CDR3 DNA reads TGTGCCAGCAGTCCAGCGGGGATCCAAGAGACCCAGTACTTC.

V is TRBV4-3 and J is TRBJ2-6; D might be TRBD1 (6 bases). The CDR3 consists of 17 residues. Trimming pared 1 base from V and 0 bases from J, leaving 10 bases between. The germline CDR1 and CDR2 sequences are LGHNA and YSLEER. The CDR3 protein is CASSQGQVSSGANVLTF. DNA of the CDR3: TGCGCCAGCAGCCAAGGACAGGTCTCCTCTGGGGCCAACGTCCTGACTTTC.

This sequence joins TRBV9 and TRBJ2-2; no clear D gene. This CDR3 is 12 amino acids long. V was shortened by 0 bases and J by 6 bases, with 3 bases between the two germline ends. From germline, CDR1 is SGDLS and CDR2 YYNGEE. The CDR3 nucleotides read TGTGCCAGCAGCGTAGATTCCGGGGAGCTGTTTTTT. Protein: CASSVDSGELFF. The complete variable domain, with remaining parts taken from reference TRBV9 and TRBJ2-2, reads DSGVTQTPKHLITATGQRVTLRCSPRSGDLSVYWYQQSLDQGLQFLIQYYNGEERAKGNILERFSAQQFPDLHSELNLSSLELGDSALYFCASSVDSGELFFGEGSRLTVL.

The chain is built from TRBV4-1 and TRBJ2-1; tentatively, D is TRBD2 (6 bases). The CDR3 covers 14 residues. Germline-derived CDR1 and CDR2 are MGHRA and YSYEKL. Trimming shortened V by 4 bases and J by 1 base, and 8 bases separated the two germline ends. CDR3 DNA sequence: TGCGCCAGCAGCCGGGCGGGGTCCTACAATGAGCAGTTCTTC. Its protein is CASSRAGSYNEQFF.

This chain links TRBV28 with TRBJ2-1; the match to TRBD2 covers 10 bases. The germline V gene has CDR1 MDHEN and CDR2 SYDVKM. V dropped 7 bases and J dropped 4; count of bases not matched to a gene: 7. This CDR3 contains 15 residues. This CDR3 reads CASNVAGGIYNEQFF. The DNA for the CDR3 is TGTGCCAGCAACGTAGCGGGGGGTATTTACAATGAGCAGTTCTTC.

V gene TRBV2 combines with J gene TRBJ1-5; D is uncertain. V gave up 11 bases and J gave up 3 bases, with 11 bases separating them. Germline CDR1 is SNHLY and CDR2 is FYNNEI. The CDR3 runs 12 residues. DNA for the CDR3: TGTGCCGCCGGACGGAACAATCAGCCCCAGCATTTT. It translates to CAAGRNNQPQHF.

The chain joins TRBV30 to TRBJ1-1; D unclear. CDR3 size: 12 residues. CDR1 is GTSNPN and CDR2 is SVGIG in the germline V gene (reference sequence). Trimming pared 7 bases from V and 2 bases from J, leaving 11 bases between. In DNA, the CDR3 is TGTGCCTCCTCCCAGTTCAACACTGAAGCTTTCTTT. Its translation is CASSQFNTEAFF.

V is TRBV6-5 and J is TRBJ2-5; D tentatively reads TRBD1 or TRBD2 (5 bases each). The last part of the DNA fits TRBJ2-7 better; the J call may be wrong. The V gene's germline CDR1 is MNHEY and CDR2 SVGAGI. The CDR3 is 15 amino acids. Here the CDR3 reads CASKESGTALYEQYF. The CDR3 bases are TGTGCCAGCAAGGAGTCCGGGACGGCACTCTACGAGCAGTACTTC.

This chain joins TRBV10-3 and TRBJ1-4; the D is unclear. The CDR3 length is 13 residues. V lost 6 bases to trimming and J lost 5 bases, with 10 bases between them. Germline V gene data show CDR1 as ENHRY and CDR2 as SYGVKD. The CDR3 DNA sequence: TGTGCCATCAGCGCCGCCCAAAATGAAAAACTGTTTTTT. Its translation: CAISAAQNEKLFF.

A word on this clone: Other DNA sequences in this sample translate to the same CDR3. The V and J genes are TRBV25-1 and TRBJ2-7; D perhaps matches TRBD1 (6 bases). Trimming left V 6 bases short and J 0 bases short, with 9 bases between. In germline, CDR1 is MGHDK, CDR2 SYGVNS. The length of the CDR3 is 13 residues. This CDR3 reads CASRTGGSYEQYF. CDR3 in DNA: TGTGCCAGCAGGACAGGAGGCTCCTACGAGCAGTACTTC.

A few counts support this clone. This sequence joins TRBV19 and TRBJ1-2; 7 nucleotides match TRBD1. The trim removed 11 bases at V and 8 bases at J, leaving 14 bases unmatched. CDR1 and CDR2 from the germline V gene are LNHDA and SQIVND (reference sequence). This CDR3 contains 13 residues. Written as DNA, the CDR3 is TGTGCCTCCGTCGATAGGGACAGAGCAGGCTACACCTTC. This encodes CASVDRDRAGYTF.

The genes are TRBV6-4 and TRBJ2-1; D is perhaps TRBD2 (5 bases). Looked up from germline, CDR1 is MRHNA and CDR2 is SNTAGT. Trimming removed 0 bases at V and 10 bases at J, with 7 bases between. This CDR3 has 12 amino acids. Here the CDR3 DNA reads TGTGCCAGCAGTGACTCGAGAGGGGAGCAGTTCTTC. Translated, it gives CASSDSRGEQFF.

This clone came up a few times. The chain combines TRBV6-6 with TRBJ1-5; D may be TRBD1 (5 bases). V lost 5 bases to trimming and J lost 2 bases, with 10 bases between them. The germline V gene encodes CDR1 MNHNY and CDR2 SVGAGI (reference sequence). There are 14 residues in the CDR3. The CDR3 DNA reads TGTGCCAGCAGTCCTAGGGGAGGCAATCAGCCCCAGCATTTT. It specifies CASSPRGGNQPQHF.

This chain connects TRBV15 to TRBJ2-7; TRBD2 aligns across 8 bases. CDR3 length equals 15 residues. With 0 bases clipped from V and 2 bases from J, the junction kept 3 bases outside the gene matches. CDR1 is LNHNV and CDR2 is YYDKDF in the germline V gene (reference sequence). Written as DNA, the CDR3 is TGTGCCACCAGCAGAGAAGGCGGGGGGACCTACGAGCAGTACTTC. Amino acids: CATSREGGGTYEQYF.

The V and J genes are TRBV5-4 and TRBJ1-1; D perhaps matches TRBD1 (6 bases). Trimming took off 10 bases at V and 4 bases at J, with 20 bases between the two ends. Germline CDR1 is SGHNT and CDR2 is YYREEE (reference sequence). The CDR3 contains 14 residues. CDR3 residues: CAAGRGGGSTEAFF. The DNA for the CDR3 is TGTGCCGCGGGTAGGGGGGGAGGAAGCACTGAAGCTTTCTTT. Complete variable domain (other parts from reference TRBV5-4 and TRBJ1-1): ETGVTQSPTHLIKTRGQQVTLRCSSQSGHNTVSWYQQALGQGPQFIFQYYREEENGRGNFPPRFSGLQFPNYSSELNVNALELDDSALYLCAAGRGGGSTEAFFGQGTRLTVV.

The chain joins TRBV7-8 to TRBJ1-4, with D possibly TRBD1 on 6 matching bases. This CDR3 is built from 14 residues. The V gene's germline CDR1 is SGHVS and CDR2 FQNEAQ. V was shortened by 5 bases and J by 8 bases, with 15 bases between the two germline ends. The CDR3 DNA is TGTGCCAGCAGCGCACCCTCCGGGGGCGAAAAACTGTTTTTT. Protein product: CASSAPSGGEKLFF.

The table lists this clone with a count of one. The gene calls are TRBV28 and TRBJ1-5; the D gene is possibly TRBD1 (5 bases). Germline values: CDR1 MDHEN, CDR2 SYDVKM. V was clipped by 6 bases and J by 3 bases, with 9 bases between them. This CDR3 is 13 amino acids long. The CDR3, as DNA: TGTGCCAGCAGGGGGGGGTACAATCAGCCCCAGCATTTT. Translated: CASRGGYNQPQHF.

This clone was observed once. The chain couples TRBV14 to TRBJ2-3, with a weak D call TRBD1 (5 bases). Germline lookup yields CDR1 SGHDN and CDR2 FVKESK. The CDR3 consists of 17 residues. Trimming removed 1 base from V and 0 bases from J, with 14 bases in between. The CDR3 nucleotides read TGTGCCAGCAGCCAAGGGGTAGGGGCCCCTAGCACAGATACGCAGTATTTT. Amino acid sequence: CASSQGVGAPSTDTQYF.

The rearrangement joins TRBV25-1 to TRBJ1-2, with D uncertain. The CDR3 runs 11 residues. V dropped 1 base and J dropped 9 bases, with 6 bases sitting between them. CDR1 and CDR2 from the germline V gene are MGHDK and SYGVNS. CDR3 DNA: TGTGCCAGCAGTGAATCCTTTCGCTACACCTTC. Protein: CASSESFRYTF.